Detailed here is one T cell receptor beta chain. Antigen: not known. TCRdb re-derived calls from the RACE reads in MiXCR, one entry per CDR3 protein. This sample has 95,000 or so distinct CDR3 sequences, with more than 9% found just once. Time point here: patch test 1, 2 weeks after DPC sensitization. The treatment is: therapeutic diphenylcyclopropenone sensitization with weekly scalp DPC. Venepuncture was done earlier than the placement of each patch test. J was trimmed by 6 bases and V by 0 bases; bases with no gene match: 9. Germline CDR1 and CDR2: SGHTA and FQGNSA. The CDR3 runs to 17 residues. The data were taken from a study of human T cells and chemical hapten exposure. Study-wide context: Patches with 0.01% DPC went on the upper back, and the tests were read at 6 days. Findings and limits, study-wide: There was a positive correlation between PT1 expanded TCR counts and patch test score. Controls formed significantly fewer large CDR3 similarity clusters than expanded TCRs did.

Sequencing was performed on whole blood, taken in connection with sensitization to the hapten diphenylcyclopropenone (DPC). The clonotype originates from a man aged 35 to 55 with alopecia areata. Some clones in this sample may be carry-over from other donors' samples. This sequence joins TRBV7-2 and TRBJ2-3, with TRBD2 identical over 10 bases. CDR3 sequence (DNA): TGTGCCAGCAGCTTAGCGGGGGCTAGCGGGAGTCCCGATACGCAGTATTTT. Protein product: CASSLAGASGSPDTQYF.